This is a list of T cell receptor beta chains from one sample in a study of identifying expanded T cells in peripheral blood. TCRdb's copy holds only in-frame clones and misses some; the assay was immunoSEQ multiplex PCR. The table records 50,000 to 65,000 clones, about four fifths of them present only once. The sample was blood. The receptor source for this set is a person aged 18 to 75 in good health. CDR3s include the opening cysteine and the closing phenylalanine or tryptophan. D genes are given only for firm matches. Some rows have no size entry. The others give once, few or many, or a class for an expanded clone.

>TRBV11-2|TRBD2|.|TRBJ2-1
TGTGCCAGCAGCTTAATCCCGGCAGGGACTAGTTGGTTCTTC
CASSLIPAGTSWFF
>TRBV5-4|.|.|TRBJ1-3
TGTGCCAGCAGCCTGGGGACCTCCGCCGCGGTTGGAAACACCATATATTTT
CASSLGTSAAVGNTIYF
>TRBV7-9|TRBD1|.|TRBJ1-1
TGTGCCAGCAGCTCCGACAGGGGGACTACTGTTTACACTGAAGCTTTCTTT
CASSSDRGTTVYTEAFF
>TRBV5-5|.|.|TRBJ1-2
TGTGCCAGCAGCGCCCAAGATTTCTATGGCTACACCTTC
CASSAQDFYGYTF
>TRBV29-1|TRBD1|once|TRBJ1-1
TGCAGCGTTGCCGGGACAGGGGGATTAGGCACTGAAGCTTTCTTT
CSVAGTGGLGTEAFF
>TRBV5-1|TRBD1|.|TRBJ2-1
TGCGCCAGCAGCTTGGGTCCGGACAGGTCCGCTACGGATCTGGATGAGCAGTTCTTC
CASSLGPDRSATDLDEQFF
>TRBV27|.|.|TRBJ1-2
TGTGCCAGCAGTTTCAACAGGGTTAACTATGGCTACACCTTC
CASSFNRVNYGYTF
>TRBV27|.|.|TRBJ2-7
TGTGCCAGCAGTTTAGGCTACGAGCAGTACTTC
CASSLGYEQYF
>TRBV30|.|.|TRBJ1-2
TGTGCCTGGAGTGGCCCGGGAACCGTCTCGGCGGGCTACACCTTC
CAWSGPGTVSAGYTF
>TRBV7-9|.|once|TRBJ2-3
TGTGCCAGCAGCAAATCAAACACGGGGGTACGCACAGATACGCAGTATTTT
CASSKSNTGVRTDTQYF